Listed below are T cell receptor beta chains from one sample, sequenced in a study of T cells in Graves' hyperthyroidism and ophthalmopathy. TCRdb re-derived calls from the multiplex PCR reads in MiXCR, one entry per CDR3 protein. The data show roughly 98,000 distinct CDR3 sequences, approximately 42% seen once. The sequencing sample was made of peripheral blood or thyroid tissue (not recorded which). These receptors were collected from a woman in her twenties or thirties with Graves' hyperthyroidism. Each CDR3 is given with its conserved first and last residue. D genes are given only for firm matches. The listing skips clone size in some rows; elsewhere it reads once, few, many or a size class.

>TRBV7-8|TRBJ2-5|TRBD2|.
CASSLVAGYQTQYF
TGTGCCAGCAGCTTAGTAGCGGGTTATCAGACCCAGTACTTC
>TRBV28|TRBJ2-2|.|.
CASNTAGGELFF
TGTGCCAGCAATACAGCGGGCGGGGAGCTGTTTTTT
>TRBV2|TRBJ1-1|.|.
CAISGGHGAESEAFF
TGTGCCATCAGTGGCGGACATGGGGCTGAGAGTGAAGCTTTCTTT
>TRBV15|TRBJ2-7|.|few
CATSRDRDYEQYF
TGTGCCACCAGCAGAGACAGGGACTACGAGCAGTACTTC
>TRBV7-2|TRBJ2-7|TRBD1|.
CASSQNRGQYEQYF
TGTGCCAGCAGCCAAAACAGGGGGCAGTACGAGCAGTACTTC
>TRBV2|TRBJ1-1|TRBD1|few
CATLGQGGLNAEAFF
TGTGCCACACTAGGACAGGGGGGGCTGAACGCCGAAGCTTTCTTT
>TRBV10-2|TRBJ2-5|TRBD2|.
CASLAGTETQYF
TGCGCCAGTCTAGCGGGAACCGAGACCCAGTACTTC
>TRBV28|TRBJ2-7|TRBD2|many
CATNQLAWAYEQYF
TGTGCCACCAATCAACTAGCGTGGGCCTACGAGCAGTACTTC
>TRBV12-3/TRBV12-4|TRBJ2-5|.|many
CASSTPGAPRGETQYF
TGTGCCAGCAGCACCCCTGGGGCTCCTCGTGGGGAGACCCAGTACTTC
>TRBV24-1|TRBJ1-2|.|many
CATSDLRGDGYTF
TGTGCCACCAGTGATTTGAGGGGAGATGGCTACACCTTC
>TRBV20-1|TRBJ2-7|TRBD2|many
CSAASGLSYEQYF
TGCAGTGCTGCTAGCGGGCTTTCCTACGAGCAGTACTTC